This T cell receptor (beta chain) was identified during a study of T cell responses to AZD1222 COVID-19 vaccine. Study observations and caveats: Only six or seven AZD1222 recipients were seropositive at baseline. Donors were mostly white British, more females; clonal diversity possibly underestimated.

For this clone: The antigen remains undetermined.

This CDR3 spans 13 amino acids. Trimming pared 2 bases from V and 2 bases from J, leaving 3 bases between. CDR1 and CDR2 from the germline V gene are MNHEY and SVGEGT. Assay used: immunoSEQ multiplex PCR; TCRdb lists only in-frame clones, some missing. The data show 55,000 to 75,000 clones, less than 85% seen once. Specimen: peripheral blood, collected on day 0 of MenACWY control vaccination. This sequence joins TRBV6-2 or TRBV6-3 and TRBJ2-2; no clear D gene. The sequence was collected from an adult in good health. The CDR3 DNA reads as TGTGCCAGCAGTTACCAAAACACCGGGGAGCTGTTTTTT. Its protein product is CASSYQNTGELFF.